This is a list of T cell receptor beta chains from one sample in a study of blood T cells in healthy people across ages. MiXCR, applied by TCRdb to the 5' RACE reads, yields one record per CDR3 protein. The table shows 1,300,000 or so distinct CDR3 sequences, with around 59% occurring only once. The sample comprised blood. All receptors come from a man aged 18 to 30 in good health. Each CDR3 is given with its conserved first and last residue. The D gene is left open where the match is weak. Not all rows give a size; the values are once, few, many and, for expanded clones, a class.

CSAQGTPLKSTDTQYF | TGCAGTGCTCAAGGTACCCCCTTGAAAAGCACAGATACGCAGTATTTT | NA | NA | TRBJ2-3 | TRBV20-1
CASSLTSFPSYNEQFF | TGTGCCAGTAGTTTAACTAGTTTTCCTTCCTACAATGAGCAGTTCTTC | NA | NA | TRBJ2-1 | TRBV12-3/TRBV12-4
CASSLSTSQETQYF | TGTGCCAGCAGCTTGAGTACATCACAAGAGACCCAGTACTTC | NA | NA | TRBJ2-5 | TRBV27
CASSPLGGWRETQYF | TGTGCCAGCAGTCCCCTAGGGGGGTGGAGGGAGACCCAGTACTTC | NA | NA | TRBJ2-5 | TRBV6-2/TRBV6-3
CASSAPPIAKNIQYF | TGTGCCAGCAGTGCCCCCCCGATAGCCAAAAACATTCAGTACTTC | NA | few | TRBJ2-4 | TRBV12-3/TRBV12-4
CASRSGTNTGELFF | TGCGCCAGCAGGTCCGGGACGAACACCGGGGAGCTGTTTTTT | NA | NA | TRBJ2-2 | TRBV5-1
CASKVRTSVAETQYF | TGTGCCAGCAAGGTGCGGACTAGCGTTGCAGAGACCCAGTACTTC | TRBD2 | NA | TRBJ2-5 | TRBV11-2
CSVWSNPNTGELFF | TGCAGCGTTTGGTCCAACCCGAACACCGGGGAGCTGTTTTTT | NA | NA | TRBJ2-2 | TRBV29-1
CASSLIGPFRSEQFF | TGTGCCAGCAGTTTAATAGGTCCTTTTAGGTCTGAGCAGTTCTTC | NA | NA | TRBJ2-1 | TRBV27
CSARKFVNTEAFF | TGCAGTGCTAGGAAATTTGTGAACACTGAAGCTTTCTTT | NA | NA | TRBJ1-1 | TRBV20-1
CASSRFGLAGNKNIQYF | TGCGCCAGCAGCCGGTTCGGACTAGCGGGGAACAAAAACATTCAGTACTTC | TRBD2 | NA | TRBJ2-4 | TRBV4-1
CSAKRAGPSYNEQVF | TGCAGTGCTAAACGAGCGGGACCAAGCTACAATGAGCAGGTCTTC | TRBD2 | NA | TRBJ2-1 | TRBV20-1
CASSSQGGHPVSYEQYF | TGTGCCAGTAGTTCGCAAGGGGGGCATCCGGTGAGCTACGAGCAGTACTTC | NA | NA | TRBJ2-7 | TRBV19
CASSQDPSGVSTDTQYF | TGTGCCAGCAGCCAAGATCCTAGCGGGGTTAGCACAGATACGCAGTATTTT | TRBD2 | NA | TRBJ2-3 | TRBV4-2
CASPIPGLADTGELFF | TGTGCCAGTCCCATTCCGGGACTAGCGGATACCGGGGAGCTGTTTTTT | TRBD2 | NA | TRBJ2-2 | TRBV7-9
CASSHRLAADNEQFF | TGTGCCAGCAGCCATCGACTAGCGGCTGACAATGAGCAGTTCTTC | TRBD2 | once | TRBJ2-1 | TRBV4-2
CASSLRGTSFTDTQYF | TGTGCCAGCAGCTTACGTGGGACTTCTTTCACAGATACGCAGTATTTT | NA | NA | TRBJ2-3 | TRBV7-9
CASSEGGGGGPYNEQFF | TGTGCCAGCAGTGAGGGCGGGGGTGGAGGTCCCTACAATGAGCAGTTCTTC | TRBD2 | NA | TRBJ2-1 | TRBV25-1
CASSQEYQGQAYEQYF | TGCGCCAGCAGCCAAGAATACCAGGGCCAGGCCTACGAGCAGTACTTC | NA | once | TRBJ2-7 | TRBV4-1
CASRGSLYEQFF | TGCGCCAGCAGGGGAAGCTTGTATGAGCAGTTCTTC | NA | NA | TRBJ2-1 | TRBV10-2
CATGRRQETQYF | TGTGCCACCGGTCGCCGCCAAGAGACCCAGTACTTC | NA | NA | TRBJ2-5 | TRBV15
CASSLSWGGDPVNTEAFF | TGTGCCAGCAGCTTATCATGGGGGGGGGACCCAGTGAACACTGAAGCTTTCTTT | NA | NA | TRBJ1-1 | TRBV7-2
CASSWSENTEAFF | TGCGCCAGCAGCTGGTCAGAGAACACTGAAGCTTTCTTT | NA | NA | TRBJ1-1 | TRBV5-1
CASKTSGGASRELFF | TGTGCCAGCAAGACTAGCGGGGGGGCTTCGCGGGAGCTGTTTTTT | TRBD2 | NA | TRBJ2-2 | TRBV6-1
CASSGTGQGTHLAEQYF | TGTGCCAGCAGTGGTACCGGACAGGGGACCCATCTAGCCGAGCAGTACTTC | TRBD1 | few | TRBJ2-7 | TRBV25-1
CSAREKRGNDNEQYF | TGCAGTGCTAGAGAAAAGCGGGGGAATGACAATGAGCAGTACTTC | TRBD2 | NA | TRBJ2-7 | TRBV20-1
CASSGEHVYGYTF | TGTGCCAGCAGTGGGGAGCACGTCTATGGCTACACCTTC | NA | NA | TRBJ1-2 | TRBV2
CASSPEDVTTNEKLFF | TGTGCCAGCAGCCCCGAGGACGTTACAACTAATGAAAAACTGTTTTTT | NA | NA | TRBJ1-4 | TRBV7-9
CSVPSASNEKLFF | TGCAGCGTTCCGTCAGCGTCAAATGAAAAACTGTTTTTT | NA | NA | TRBJ1-4 | TRBV29-1
CATSRDRAGLYEQYF | TGTGCCACCAGCAGAGATAGGGCAGGACTCTACGAGCAGTACTTC | NA | few | TRBJ2-7 | TRBV15
CSASTGGTEQYF | TGCAGTGCTAGCACAGGGGGCACTGAGCAGTACTTC | TRBD1 | once | TRBJ2-7 | TRBV20-1
CASSQDPGYLGNEQFF | TGCGCCAGCAGCCAAGATCCCGGCTATCTAGGGAATGAGCAGTTCTTC | NA | few | TRBJ2-1 | TRBV4-1
CASSLQHPNNEQYF | TGTGCCAGCAGCCTACAGCACCCAAACAATGAGCAGTACTTC | NA | NA | TRBJ2-5 | TRBV12-3/TRBV12-4
CSVVVTGGEETQYF | TGCAGCGTTGTAGTGACAGGGGGGGAAGAGACCCAGTACTTC | TRBD1 | few | TRBJ2-5 | TRBV29-1
CASSVTGETQYF | TGTGCTAGCAGCGTAACCGGAGAGACCCAGTACTTC | NA | few | TRBJ2-5 | TRBV7-7
CASSQDLNRGVSPLHF | TGCGCCAGCAGCCAAGATCTTAATAGGGGCGTTTCACCCCTCCACTTT | NA | NA | TRBJ1-6 | TRBV4-3
CSATGTRTDTQYF | TGCAGTGCTACTGGGACTAGGACAGATACGCAGTATTTT | TRBD2 | NA | TRBJ2-3 | TRBV20-1
CASSWGLAGGHSYEQYF | TGTGCCAGCAGTTGGGGACTAGCGGGAGGCCACTCCTACGAGCAGTACTTC | TRBD2 | NA | TRBJ2-7 | TRBV6-5
CATSRGGKYYSGANVLTF | TGTGCCACCAGCAGAGGAGGGAAATATTACTCTGGGGCCAACGTCCTGACTTTC | NA | once | TRBJ2-6 | TRBV15
CSARDLTKAIYEQYF | TGCAGTGCTAGAGATCTCACAAAGGCCATTTACGAGCAGTACTTC | NA | few | TRBJ2-7 | TRBV20-1
CASSLQGLAGGNEQYF | TGTGCCAGCAGTTTGCAGGGACTAGCGGGGGGAAACGAGCAGTACTTC | TRBD2 | once | TRBJ2-7 | TRBV28
CASSQDEESPYEQYF | TGTGCCAGCAGCCAAGATGAGGAATCCCCCTACGAGCAGTACTTC | NA | NA | TRBJ2-7 | TRBV4-2
CASSLLLGTANTEAFF | TGTGCCAGCAGTCTTCTACTAGGGACGGCGAACACTGAAGCTTTCTTT | NA | NA | TRBJ1-1 | TRBV9
CSARGNELPLHF | TGCAGTGCTAGGGGAAACGAATTGCCCCTCCACTTT | NA | NA | TRBJ1-6 | TRBV20-1
CASSQVEGREFF | TGTGCCAGCAGCCAAGTGGAAGGCAGGGAGTTCTTC | NA | NA | TRBJ2-1 | TRBV3-1
CASSKQGGSLAKNIQYF | TGTGCCAGCAGCAAACAGGGTGGGTCTCTAGCCAAAAACATTCAGTACTTC | NA | once | TRBJ2-4 | TRBV4-2
CASSPDPLKGGYTF | TGTGCCAGCAGTCCGGACCCCCTAAAGGGGGGCTACACCTTC | NA | NA | TRBJ1-2 | TRBV28
CASSVDRLTTSGGPRRETQYF | TGTGCCAGCAGCGTAGATAGATTGACAACTAGCGGGGGCCCCCGCAGAGAGACCCAGTATTTC | TRBD2 | few | TRBJ2-5 | TRBV9
CSARSVENTEAFF | TGCAGTGCTAGAAGCGTGGAGAACACTGAAGCTTTCTTT | NA | NA | TRBJ1-1 | TRBV20-1
CASSPRQDNTGELFF | TGTGCCAGCTCACCAAGACAGGACAACACCGGGGAGCTGTTTTTT | NA | NA | TRBJ2-2 | TRBV18
CASSFEGGIEKLFF | TGTGCCAGCAGTTTCGAAGGGGGTATTGAAAAACTGTTTTTT | NA | NA | TRBJ1-4 | TRBV12-3/TRBV12-4
CSVPGQGIGGTEAFF | TGCAGCGTTCCGGGACAGGGGATCGGTGGCACTGAAGCTTTCTTT | TRBD1 | NA | TRBJ1-1 | TRBV29-1